This record looks at one TCR beta chain sequence and its context. These data come from a study of T cell responses to AZD1222 COVID-19 vaccine. This CDR3 contains 15 residues. V gave up 0 bases and J gave up 7 bases, with 15 bases separating them. The V gene's germline CDR1 is GTSNPN and CDR2 SVGIG (reference sequence). Clones were sequenced by immunoSEQ multiplex PCR, and TCRdb holds only the in-frame ones, with some missing. This table holds 140,000 or so clones, 88% found once. V gene TRBV30 combines with J gene TRBJ1-4, with D perhaps TRBD1 (5 bases). Sample: peripheral blood, taken on day 0 of AZD1222 vaccination. The source of this sequence is an adult in good health. The CDR3 nucleotides read TGTGCCTGGAGTGTTGATGTGGGGGATAGTGAAAAACTGTTTTTT. Translation: CAWSVDVGDSEKLFF. Full variable domain (rest looked up from reference TRBV30 and TRBJ1-4): SQTIHQWPATLVQPVGSPLSLECTVEGTSNPNLYWYRQAAGRGLQLLFYSVGIGQISSEVPQNLSASRPQDRQFILSSKKLLLSDSGFYLCAWSVDVGDSEKLFFGSGTQLSVL.